These T cell receptor beta chains were read from a single sample in a study of blood T cell repertoires in COVID-19. Repertoires were generated with immunoSEQ multiplex PCR, while TCRdb's copy carries only in-frame clones and drops some. The sample yields about 220,000 clones, 82% seen once. Sequenced input: peripheral blood. The receptor set was obtained from a woman aged 80 or over with COVID-19, enrolled during active disease. Each CDR3 is given with its conserved first and last residue. Fields, in order: CDR3 DNA, CDR3 protein, J gene, clone size, D gene, V gene. A D gene is named only where the DNA matches it firmly. Rows may omit the clone size; those that give it use once, few, many or a size class.

CDR3 DNA: TGTGCCAGCAGAACGGACAGGGCCATATATTTT
CDR3 protein: CASRTDRAIYF
J gene: TRBJ1-3
clone size: .
D gene: TRBD1
V gene: TRBV6-5

CDR3 DNA: TGTGCCAGCAGACACGACTCAACAGGATGGCGGCTCTACGTCTATGGCTACACCTTC
CDR3 protein: CASRHDSTGWRLYVYGYTF
J gene: TRBJ1-2
clone size: .
D gene: .
V gene: TRBV28

CDR3 DNA: TGTGCCAGCAGCTTACGGACTAGCGGGGGGACAGGGGAGCTGTTTTTT
CDR3 protein: CASSLRTSGGTGELFF
J gene: TRBJ2-2
clone size: .
D gene: TRBD2
V gene: TRBV9

CDR3 DNA: TGTGCCACCAGTGATCGACGACAGGGGTCGTACACCGGGGAGCTGTTTTTT
CDR3 protein: CATSDRRQGSYTGELFF
J gene: TRBJ2-2
clone size: .
D gene: TRBD1
V gene: TRBV24-1

CDR3 DNA: TGTGCCAGCAGCTTAGCGTACAGGGCCGCGGGCTACACCTTC
CDR3 protein: CASSLAYRAAGYTF
J gene: TRBJ1-2
clone size: .
D gene: .
V gene: TRBV7-8

CDR3 DNA: TGTGCCAGCAGTTTTCAATCAGGGCCTTCACCCCTCCACTTT
CDR3 protein: CASSFQSGPSPLHF
J gene: TRBJ1-6
clone size: .
D gene: .
V gene: TRBV28

CDR3 DNA: TGTGCCAGCAGCTTAGCAGGTGCGGGTGAAGCTTTCTTT
CDR3 protein: CASSLAGAGEAFF
J gene: TRBJ1-1
clone size: few
D gene: .
V gene: TRBV7-6

CDR3 DNA: TGTGCCACCAGCGATAACAGGGTGAACAATCAGCCCCAGCATTTT
CDR3 protein: CATSDNRVNNQPQHF
J gene: TRBJ1-5
clone size: .
D gene: .
V gene: TRBV15

CDR3 DNA: TGTGCCAGCAGTGAAGCGATAGCGGGGGGGCCGAGGAATACGCAGTATTTT
CDR3 protein: CASSEAIAGGPRNTQYF
J gene: TRBJ2-3
clone size: .
D gene: TRBD2
V gene: TRBV6-1

CDR3 DNA: TGTGCCAGCGAAGAATCGGACAGGGCGGGGGAGACCCAGTACTTC
CDR3 protein: CASEESDRAGETQYF
J gene: TRBJ2-5
clone size: once
D gene: TRBD1
V gene: TRBV28

CDR3 DNA: TGTGCCAGCAGCTCCAGGACAGGAGGTATAGAGACCCAGTACTTC
CDR3 protein: CASSSRTGGIETQYF
J gene: TRBJ2-5
clone size: once
D gene: TRBD1
V gene: TRBV11-3

CDR3 DNA: TGTGCCAGCAGCCCGGGAGGAAACACCATATATTTT
CDR3 protein: CASSPGGNTIYF
J gene: TRBJ1-3
clone size: once
D gene: .
V gene: TRBV9

CDR3 DNA: TGCGCCAGCAGCCCTATGGGGCGGATTTTGGTTGAAGCTTTCTTT
CDR3 protein: CASSPMGRILVEAFF
J gene: TRBJ1-1
clone size: .
D gene: .
V gene: TRBV4-1

CDR3 DNA: TGTGCCAGCAGAAGTACAGTCGTCCCCTACGAGCAGTACTTC
CDR3 protein: CASRSTVVPYEQYF
J gene: TRBJ2-7
clone size: .
D gene: .
V gene: TRBV6-5

CDR3 DNA: TGTGCCAGCTCACCACGGGGGGTAGAAGAGACCCAGTACTTC
CDR3 protein: CASSPRGVEETQYF
J gene: TRBJ2-5
clone size: once
D gene: .
V gene: TRBV18

CDR3 DNA: TGTGCCAGCAGTTTTACTCCGATCTCTGGAAACACCATATATTTT
CDR3 protein: CASSFTPISGNTIYF
J gene: TRBJ1-3
clone size: .
D gene: .
V gene: TRBV28

CDR3 DNA: TGTGCCAGCAGAAGTCGTCCAGGGACAGGGGGAAGCACAGATACGCAGTATTTT
CDR3 protein: CASRSRPGTGGSTDTQYF
J gene: TRBJ2-3
clone size: .
D gene: TRBD1
V gene: TRBV28

CDR3 DNA: TGTGCCAGCTCACCACTACAGGAATACGAGCAGTACTTC
CDR3 protein: CASSPLQEYEQYF
J gene: TRBJ2-7
clone size: .
D gene: .
V gene: TRBV18

CDR3 DNA: TGTGCCAGCAGTTACTCGAGACAGGGGGCTCAGCCCCAGCATTTT
CDR3 protein: CASSYSRQGAQPQHF
J gene: TRBJ1-5
clone size: .
D gene: TRBD1
V gene: TRBV6-5

CDR3 DNA: TGTGCCAGCAGTGTTTCCTCCGGGACAGGGGGATATGGCTACACCTTC
CDR3 protein: CASSVSSGTGGYGYTF
J gene: TRBJ1-2
clone size: .
D gene: TRBD1
V gene: TRBV6-4

CDR3 DNA: TGTGCCAGCTCGTACGTGCCGGGGGACACTGAAGCTTTCTTT
CDR3 protein: CASSYVPGDTEAFF
J gene: TRBJ1-1
clone size: .
D gene: .
V gene: TRBV18

CDR3 DNA: TGTGCCAGCAGCTTAGACAACAGGGGTCGGGCTTTCTTT
CDR3 protein: CASSLDNRGRAFF
J gene: TRBJ1-1
clone size: .
D gene: TRBD1
V gene: TRBV7-9

CDR3 DNA: TGTGCCAGCACCGGGGGACAGGGGAAAAACACCATATATTTT
CDR3 protein: CASTGGQGKNTIYF
J gene: TRBJ1-3
clone size: .
D gene: TRBD1
V gene: TRBV2

CDR3 DNA: TGTGCCAGCACTCCGACAGGGGGACCTAATGAAAAACTGTTTTTT
CDR3 protein: CASTPTGGPNEKLFF
J gene: TRBJ1-4
clone size: .
D gene: TRBD1
V gene: TRBV6-5

CDR3 DNA: TGTGCCAGCACTCCCGAGGGGACTTTCCCCTACAATCAGTCCCAGCATTTT
CDR3 protein: CASTPEGTFPYNQSQHF
J gene: TRBJ1-5
clone size: .
D gene: .
V gene: TRBV2

CDR3 DNA: TGTGCCAGCTCACCACAGACAGGGAGCACAGATACGCAGTATTTT
CDR3 protein: CASSPQTGSTDTQYF
J gene: TRBJ2-3
clone size: few
D gene: TRBD1
V gene: TRBV18

CDR3 DNA: TGTGCCAGCAGTGGGACAGTATACGAGCAGTACTTC
CDR3 protein: CASSGTVYEQYF
J gene: TRBJ2-7
clone size: .
D gene: .
V gene: TRBV2

CDR3 DNA: TGTGCCAGCAGCCAAGATATCATAATCGACAAGCAGTACTTC
CDR3 protein: CASSQDIIIDKQYF
J gene: TRBJ2-7
clone size: .
D gene: .
V gene: TRBV3-1/TRBV3-2

CDR3 DNA: TGTGCCAGCAGCTCTGGACTAGCGGGGCAAGAGACCCAGTACTTC
CDR3 protein: CASSSGLAGQETQYF
J gene: TRBJ2-5
clone size: .
D gene: TRBD2
V gene: TRBV11-3